The 31 T cell receptor beta chains reported below all come from one sample, sequenced in a study of OX40 agonist ivuxolimab in advanced cancers. Some clones are missing from TCRdb's copy, which holds only in-frame ones; the method was immunoSEQ multiplex PCR. The sample includes 70,000 to 80,000 clones, about 85% of them seen just once. The sample here was CD4+ or CD8+ T cells sorted from blood, taken in a trial of the OX40 agonist ivuxolimab. The receptors derive from an adult with an advanced solid tumor such as melanoma, head and neck, liver or kidney cancer.

This rearrangement joins TRBV7-9 to TRBJ1-1; no firm D call. The CDR3 contains 14 residues. Germline assignment: CDR1 SEHNR and CDR2 FQNEAQ (reference sequence). V was trimmed by 5 bases and J by 0 bases, leaving 10 bases between them. CDR3 region: CASSLGIMNTEAFF. The CDR3 DNA sequence: TGTGCCAGCAGCCTCGGGATTATGAACACTGAAGCTTTCTTT.

V gene TRBV11-2 combines with J gene TRBJ2-6; D is unclear. The CDR3 is made up of 13 amino acids. Trimming took 2 bases from V and 3 from J, leaving 2 bases between them. Germline CDR1 SGHAT, CDR2 FQNNGV. CDR3 nucleotide sequence: TGTGCCAGCAGCTTATATGGGGCCAACGTCCTGACTTTC. Translated, it gives CASSLYGANVLTF.

This chain connects TRBV6-6 to TRBJ1-4; 10 positions agree with TRBD1. The CDR3 runs to 13 residues. V was clipped by 8 bases and J by 7 bases; unmatched bases: 4. The germline gives CDR1 MNHNY, CDR2 SVGAGI (reference sequence). Written as DNA, the CDR3 is TGTGCCAGCGGGACAGGGGAAACTGAAAAACTGTTTTTT. The encoded protein is CASGTGETEKLFF.

The CDR3 region has the DNA TGTGCCATCAGTGAGTCGGGTGAATATACGCAGTATTTT. The encoded protein is CAISESGEYTQYF. This rearrangement joins TRBV10-3 to TRBJ2-3; unclear D gene. This CDR3 comprises 13 residues. Trimming took 0 bases from V and 7 from J, leaving 8 bases between them. Germline loops: CDR1 ENHRY, CDR2 SYGVKD.

This chain joins TRBV19 and TRBJ2-1; 15 bases align to TRBD2. Germline V gives CDR1 LNHDA, CDR2 SQIVND (reference sequence). This CDR3 is 15 amino acids long. V shed 6 bases, J shed 7 bases, and the junction held 4 bases outside the gene matches. The DNA for the CDR3 is TGTGCCAGTAGGGAAGGACTAGCGGGAGGGAATGAGCAGTTCTTC. It yields the protein CASREGLAGGNEQFF.

The chain combines TRBV5-1 with TRBJ2-1; D is ambiguous. The CDR3 has 14 residues. V lost 0 bases and J lost 6, with 10 bases in between. Germline values: CDR1 SGHRS, CDR2 YFSETQ. CDR3: CASSLGGTRNEQFF. DNA for the CDR3: TGCGCCAGCAGCTTGGGAGGCACCCGCAATGAGCAGTTCTTC. The full variable domain, its missing parts supplied by reference TRBV5-1 and TRBJ2-1, is KAGVTQTPRYLIKTRGQQVTLSCSPISGHRSVSWYQQTPGQGLQFLFEYFSETQRNKGNFPGRFSGRQFSNSRSEMNVSTLELGDSALYLCASSLGGTRNEQFFGPGTRLTVL.

Only a few counts were recorded for this clone. This chain joins TRBV10-3 and TRBJ2-2; no firm D call. The CDR3 loop spans 15 amino acids. Germline CDR1 reads ENHRY; CDR2 reads SYGVKD. The V end was cut by 4 bases, the J end by 3 bases, with 12 bases between. The DNA for the CDR3 is TGTGCCATCAGTGGGGGATACGGCTACACCGGGGAGCTGTTTTTT. Residues: CAISGGYGYTGELFF.

The genes are TRBV19 and TRBJ1-1; D unclear. Per the germline V gene, CDR1 is LNHDA and CDR2 is SQIVND (reference sequence). The CDR3 loop spans 15 amino acids. Trimming stripped 2 bases from V and 8 bases from J, with 18 bases between. CDR3 in DNA: TGTGCCAGTAGTATAAGGGCAGGATCGGCTTTGGAAGCTTTCTTT. It encodes CASSIRAGSALEAFF.

This rearrangement joins TRBV19 to TRBJ2-1; possibly TRBD1 for D (6 bases). The CDR3 totals 17 residues. The germline V and J ends were trimmed by 0 bases and 3 bases, with 15 bases remaining between them. Germline CDR1 and CDR2: LNHDA and SQIVND (reference sequence). The CDR3 DNA reads as TGTGCCAGTAGTATAGAGGCCCAGGGGCGAGGCTACAATGAGCAGTTCTTC. Its translation is CASSIEAQGRGYNEQFF.

The rearrangement joins TRBV18 to TRBJ2-1, with 10 bases matching TRBD2. The germline V gene has CDR1 KGHSH and CDR2 LQKENI. This CDR3 spans 17 amino acids. Trimming cost V 3 bases and J 0 bases; bases outside gene matches: 5. In nucleotides, the CDR3 is TGTGCCAGCTCACCTCTCCCTAGCGGGAGCTCCTACAATGAGCAGTTCTTC. This sequence encodes CASSPLPSGSSYNEQFF.

This rearrangement joins TRBV5-1 to TRBJ2-1; 10 nucleotides align to TRBD2. The CDR3 spans 15 residues. The ends lost 0 bases at V and 8 bases at J; junction bases unmatched: 5. Germline assignment: CDR1 SGHRS and CDR2 YFSETQ. The CDR3 nucleotides are TGCGCCAGCAGCTTGGTTAGCGGGAGGACCTATGAGCAGTTCTTC. Translation gives CASSLVSGRTYEQFF.

DNA for the CDR3: TGTGCCTGGACCCGCCGGGGTCCCCCCTCTGGAAACACCATATATTTT. Its translation is CAWTRRGPPSGNTIYF. The V and J genes are TRBV30 and TRBJ1-3; D is undetermined. The V end lost 4 bases, the J end lost 0 bases, and 16 bases lay between the germline ends. In germline, CDR1 is GTSNPN, CDR2 SVGIG (reference sequence). This CDR3 is 16 amino acids long.

This clone turned up a few times. V usage is TRBV30 and J usage is TRBJ2-4; possibly TRBD1 for D (5 bases). Per the germline V gene, CDR1 is GTSNPN and CDR2 is SVGIG (reference sequence). The CDR3 consists of 15 residues. V shed 2 bases and J shed 3 bases, with 14 bases lying between them. The CDR3 nucleotides are TGTGCCTGGAGTAAAGGGGCGATTCACAAAAACATTCAGTACTTC. The encoded protein is CAWSKGAIHKNIQYF. The variable domain in full, with the rest retrieved from reference TRBV30 and TRBJ2-4, is SQTIHQWPATLVQPVGSPLSLECTVEGTSNPNLYWYRQAAGRGLQLLFYSVGIGQISSEVPQNLSASRPQDRQFILSSKKLLLSDSGFYLCAWSKGAIHKNIQYFGAGTRLSVL.

The chain links TRBV5-5 to TRBJ1-2; D ambiguous. The germline CDR1 and CDR2 sequences are SGHKS and YYEKEE (reference sequence). This CDR3 spans 14 amino acids. Deletions cut 7 bases from V and 4 bases from J, with 17 bases between. The CDR3 protein is CASRPGPGFYGYTF. CDR3 in DNA: TGTGCCAGCCGCCCGGGCCCTGGTTTCTATGGCTACACCTTC.

This clone was detected once. V usage is TRBV28 and J usage is TRBJ1-4; D is perhaps TRBD1 (6 bases). V shed 1 base and J shed 8 bases, with 20 bases lying between them. This CDR3 contains 17 residues. The germline V gene has CDR1 MDHEN and CDR2 SYDVKM. DNA of the CDR3: TGTGCCAGCAGTTTATACCTGACGGGGGCGAATGGGGAAAAACTGTTTTTT. Protein product: CASSLYLTGANGEKLFF.

The chain employs TRBV5-1 and TRBJ1-2, with D unresolved. V lost 0 bases, J lost 7 bases, and 13 bases lay in between. The CDR3 runs to 14 residues. The germline V gene encodes CDR1 SGHRS and CDR2 YFSETQ. The CDR3 DNA follows: TGCGCCAGCAGCTTGGAGTCGGGGATCGGTGGCTACACCTTC. It translates to CASSLESGIGGYTF. The variable domain in full, with the rest retrieved from reference TRBV5-1 and TRBJ1-2, is KAGVTQTPRYLIKTRGQQVTLSCSPISGHRSVSWYQQTPGQGLQFLFEYFSETQRNKGNFPGRFSGRQFSNSRSEMNVSTLELGDSALYLCASSLESGIGGYTFGSGTRLTVV.

In its sample, this clone was seen once. This chain uses TRBV7-9 with TRBJ2-2, with TRBD1 as a possible D gene (5 bases). The V gene's germline CDR1 is SEHNR and CDR2 FQNEAQ (reference sequence). V lost 5 bases to trimming and J lost 7 bases, with 14 bases between them. The CDR3 extends over 14 amino acids. The CDR3 protein is CASSTSLTGGELFF. DNA of the CDR3: TGTGCCAGCAGCACCTCTTTAACAGGCGGGGAGCTGTTTTTT.

The CDR3 nucleotides read TGTGCCAGCAGTTACTCCGAGACATTAGTGTACGAGCAGTACTTC. This encodes CASSYSETLVYEQYF. The gene calls are TRBV6-6 and TRBJ2-7; the D is unclear. The CDR3 is 15 residues long. Germline CDR1 MNHNY, CDR2 SVGAGI (reference sequence). Trimming pared 0 bases from V and 4 bases from J, leaving 13 bases between.

This chain joins TRBV2 and TRBJ2-3; tentatively, D is TRBD2 (6 bases). The CDR3 sequence is 12 residues long. Germline V gene lookup returns CDR1 SNHLY and CDR2 FYNNEI. The V end lost 8 bases, the J end lost 4 bases, and 10 bases lay between the germline ends. The CDR3 DNA reads as TGTGCCAGCGGAGGGGACCCAGATACGCAGTATTTT. It specifies CASGGDPDTQYF.

A few counts support this clone. The chain has TRBV6-5 and TRBJ1-5, with D possibly TRBD1 on 5 matching bases. Germline loops: CDR1 MNHEY, CDR2 SVGAGI. Trimming removed 4 bases from V and 3 bases from J, with 13 bases in between. The CDR3 has 15 residues. CDR3 nucleotide sequence: TGTGCCAGCAGTTCCCGGTCAGGGAACAATCAGCCCCAGCATTTT. Its translation: CASSSRSGNNQPQHF.

This clone occurred once. V and J are TRBV6-6 and TRBJ2-7, with D perhaps assigned TRBD1 or TRBD2 (5 bases each). In germline, CDR1 is MNHNY, CDR2 SVGAGI (reference sequence). Trimming removed 7 bases at V and 6 bases at J, with 19 bases between. The CDR3 runs 14 residues. CDR3 nucleotides: TGTGCCAGCAAGGGTACGGGGCCGACACCCGAGCAGTACTTC. It yields the protein CASKGTGPTPEQYF.

The gene calls are TRBV7-9 and TRBJ1-1; no reliable D call. The CDR3 is 14 amino acids. V was clipped by 3 bases and J by 1 base, with 9 bases between them. CDR1 and CDR2 from the germline V gene are SEHNR and FQNEAQ (reference sequence). The CDR3 region is CASSFLGPNTEAFF. For the CDR3, the DNA is TGTGCCAGCAGCTTCCTAGGCCCGAACACTGAAGCTTTCTTT.

This chain joins TRBV10-3 and TRBJ2-3; 7 bases agree with TRBD1. V gave up 11 bases and J gave up 0 bases; unmatched junction bases: 5. The CDR3 contains 13 residues. CDR1 is ENHRY, CDR2 SYGVKD, per germline. CDR3: CAHQGQSTDTQYF. The CDR3 DNA sequence: TGTGCCCATCAGGGACAGAGCACAGATACGCAGTATTTT.

The chain uses TRBV7-9 and TRBJ2-7; D is ambiguous. With 3 bases removed from V and 3 bases from J, the gap between germline ends came to 15 bases. CDR3 length: 15 amino acids. Germline V CDR1 and CDR2: SEHNR, FQNEAQ (reference sequence). The CDR3: CASSFGQVKDYEQYF. CDR3 in DNA: TGTGCCAGCAGCTTTGGCCAGGTTAAGGACTACGAGCAGTACTTC.

This chain links TRBV6-5 with TRBJ1-4; D is undetermined. The length of the CDR3 is 14 residues. V was shortened by 5 bases and J by 8 bases, with 15 bases between the two germline ends. The germline V gene encodes CDR1 MNHEY and CDR2 SVGAGI. The CDR3 region is CASSGGRSGEKLFF. The CDR3 bases are TGTGCCAGCAGTGGAGGGAGGAGTGGGGAAAAACTGTTTTTT.

The chain recombines TRBV19 with TRBJ2-3; a possible D gene is TRBD2 (5 bases). Germline assignment: CDR1 LNHDA and CDR2 SQIVND (reference sequence). V dropped 6 bases and J dropped 6 bases, with 13 bases sitting between them. The CDR3 consists of 13 residues. This chain's CDR3 is CASSDPTRDTQYF. The CDR3 DNA reads as TGTGCCAGTAGCGACCCCACTAGGGATACGCAGTATTTT.

The CDR3 is CASSQMSRETQYF. In DNA form, the CDR3 reads TGTGCCAGCAGCCAAATGTCCCGGGAGACCCAGTACTTC. J is TRBJ2-5 and V is TRBV21-1; the D call TRBD2 from the table was never checked on the DNA. TRBV21-1 is classified as a pseudogene. This CDR3 has 13 residues.

The chain recombines TRBV19 with TRBJ1-2; D may be TRBD1 (6 bases). With 4 bases removed from V and 4 bases from J, the gap between germline ends came to 13 bases. The length of the CDR3 is 14 residues. Germline loops: CDR1 LNHDA, CDR2 SQIVND (reference sequence). CDR3 region: CASSTGQKAYGYTF. The CDR3 bases are TGTGCCAGTAGTACTGGACAGAAGGCCTATGGCTACACCTTC.

The CDR3, as DNA: TGTGCCAGCAGTCCACACACCGATGCTAACTATGGCTACACCTTC. Protein: CASSPHTDANYGYTF. This chain uses TRBV28 with TRBJ1-2; D is ambiguous. The V end lost 5 bases, the J end lost 0 bases, and 13 bases lay between the germline ends. The germline V gene has CDR1 MDHEN and CDR2 SYDVKM. This CDR3 spans 15 amino acids.

This clone was recorded at least ten times. The rearrangement uses TRBV15 and TRBJ1-5; D unresolved. This CDR3 contains 13 residues. CDR1 is LNHNV and CDR2 is YYDKDF in the germline V gene (reference sequence). The ends were cut back, 4 bases at V and 3 bases at J, with 7 bases in the middle. The CDR3 region has the DNA TGTGCCACCAGCAACGGGTACAATCAGCCCCAGCATTTT. This codes for CATSNGYNQPQHF.

The chain joins TRBV11-3 to TRBJ2-1; D is perhaps TRBD2 (6 bases). The CDR3 loop spans 16 amino acids. V shed 0 bases and J shed 2 bases, with 11 bases lying between them. Per germline, CDR1 SGHNT and CDR2 YENEEA. The CDR3 coding sequence is TGTGCCAGCAGCTTAGATGGCCGGGAGCCCTACAATGAGCAGTTCTTC. Residues: CASSLDGREPYNEQFF.